One and the same sample provided the 10 T cell receptor beta chains below, sequenced in a study of blood T cell repertoires in COVID-19. The table came from immunoSEQ multiplex PCR; TCRdb's copy has only in-frame clones and leaves some out. The table includes roughly 50,000 clones, over 80% detected once. Sequencing was done on a sample of peripheral blood. Receptor source: a man in his sixties or seventies with acute or convalescent COVID-19.

This chain joins TRBV4-3 and TRBJ1-3; no definite D call. The CDR3 spans 13 residues. V lost 2 bases to trimming and J lost 4 bases, with 6 bases between them. The germline gives CDR1 LGHNA, CDR2 YSLEER. CDR3 region: CASSQPEGNTIYF. The CDR3 DNA follows: TGCGCCAGCAGCCAACCAGAAGGAAACACCATATATTTT.

Of note for this clone: Just one base apart from a much larger clone, this may be a read error. This CDR3 is also generated by other DNA sequences in the sample. This rearrangement joins TRBV30 to TRBJ1-1, with D uncertain. The V gene's germline CDR1 is GTSNPN and CDR2 SVGIG (reference sequence). Trimming stripped 4 bases from V and 1 base from J, with 4 bases between. This CDR3 contains 11 residues. CDR3 sequence (DNA): TGTGCCTGGATTAAGAACACTGAAGCTTTCTTT. It translates to CAWIKNTEAFF.

The V and J genes are TRBV4-2 and TRBJ2-5, with TRBD2 matching over 12 bases. With V trimmed by 5 bases and J by 5 bases, 6 bases remained unmatched. Germline loops: CDR1 LGHNA, CDR2 YNFKEQ. The CDR3 consists of 15 residues. The CDR3 loop is CASSSTSGSLETQYF. The CDR3 region has the DNA TGTGCCAGCAGCTCGACTAGCGGGAGTTTGGAGACCCAGTACTTC.

J is TRBJ1-6 and V is TRBV27; TRBD1 aligns across 8 bases. Germline CDR1 reads MNHEY; CDR2 reads SMNVEV (reference sequence). CDR3 size: 15 residues. After removal of 9 bases from V and 10 bases from J, the junction contained 14 bases not matched to a gene. As DNA, the CDR3 is TGTGCCAGTAGATATACCGGGACAGGAGGCTCACCCCTCCACTTT. As protein: CASRYTGTGGSPLHF.

A few counts support this clone. V and J are TRBV21-1 and TRBJ2-2; the table assigns TRBD2, which was not confirmed against the DNA. TRBV21-1 corresponds to a pseudogene. This CDR3 region has 16 residues. The CDR3 DNA reads TGTGCCAGGAGGACTAGCGGGAGGGCGAACACCGGGGAGCTGTTTTTT. Its translation: CARRTSGRANTGELFF.

V is TRBV7-6 and J is TRBJ1-3, with 8 bases aligning to TRBD1. This CDR3 is 12 amino acids long. Germline trimming cut 5 bases from V and 8 bases from J; bases unmatched to any gene: 2. Germline V gene data show CDR1 as SGHVS and CDR2 as FNYEAQ. The CDR3 sequence is CASSEQGDTIYF. CDR3 sequence (DNA): TGTGCCAGCAGCGAACAGGGGGACACCATATATTTT.

The CDR3 nucleotides are TGTGCCAGTAGCCGGTCCCTAAGGAGCTCCTATAATTCACCCCTCCACTTT. Protein: CASSRSLRSSYNSPLHF. This chain joins TRBV19 and TRBJ1-6; D unresolved. V lost 6 bases and J 0 bases, leaving 15 bases between the germline ends. This CDR3 comprises 17 residues. The germline V gene encodes CDR1 LNHDA and CDR2 SQIVND (reference sequence).

Here the CDR3 DNA reads TGTGCCAGCGGCCGTCGCCACAGGGGTTCCTACGAGCAGTACTTC. As protein: CASGRRHRGSYEQYF. The rearrangement links TRBV6-1 to TRBJ2-7; 7 positions match TRBD1. V trimming: 8 bases; J trimming: 1 base; junction bases outside the gene matches: 11. This CDR3 region has 15 residues. CDR1 is MNHNS and CDR2 is SASEGT in the germline V gene.

The rearrangement links TRBV7-3 to TRBJ2-3; D may be TRBD2 (6 bases). This CDR3 is 16 amino acids long. Trimming removed 0 bases from V and 1 base from J, with 11 bases in between. Germline CDR1 and CDR2: SGHTA and FQGTGA. In nucleotides, the CDR3 is TGTGCCAGCAGCTTAACTGGGTCGGGAGGCACAGATACGCAGTATTTT. Protein product: CASSLTGSGGTDTQYF.

The chain uses TRBV6-5 and TRBJ1-2; D remains ambiguous. Germline CDR1 MNHEY, CDR2 SVGAGI. V gave up 4 bases and J gave up 7 bases, with 10 bases separating them. CDR3 length: 12 amino acids. CDR3 loop: CASSSGAAGYTF. The CDR3 DNA sequence: TGTGCCAGCAGTTCAGGAGCGGCTGGCTACACCTTC.